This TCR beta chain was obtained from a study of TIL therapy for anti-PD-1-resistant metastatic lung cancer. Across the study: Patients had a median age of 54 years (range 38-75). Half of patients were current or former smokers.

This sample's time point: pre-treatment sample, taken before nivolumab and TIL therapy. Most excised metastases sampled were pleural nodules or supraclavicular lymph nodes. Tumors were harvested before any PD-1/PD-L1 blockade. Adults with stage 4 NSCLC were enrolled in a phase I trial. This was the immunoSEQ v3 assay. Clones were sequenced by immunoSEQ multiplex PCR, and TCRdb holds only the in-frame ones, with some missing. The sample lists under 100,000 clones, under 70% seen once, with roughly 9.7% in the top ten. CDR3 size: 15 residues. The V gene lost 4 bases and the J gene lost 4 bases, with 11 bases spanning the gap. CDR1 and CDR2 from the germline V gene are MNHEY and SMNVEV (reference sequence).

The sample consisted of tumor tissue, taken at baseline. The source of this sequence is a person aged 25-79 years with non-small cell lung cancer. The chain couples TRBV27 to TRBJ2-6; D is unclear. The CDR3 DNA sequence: TGTGCCAGCAGTTCCTATGCCTCAGGGGCCAACGTCCTGACTTTC. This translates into CASSSYASGANVLTF.